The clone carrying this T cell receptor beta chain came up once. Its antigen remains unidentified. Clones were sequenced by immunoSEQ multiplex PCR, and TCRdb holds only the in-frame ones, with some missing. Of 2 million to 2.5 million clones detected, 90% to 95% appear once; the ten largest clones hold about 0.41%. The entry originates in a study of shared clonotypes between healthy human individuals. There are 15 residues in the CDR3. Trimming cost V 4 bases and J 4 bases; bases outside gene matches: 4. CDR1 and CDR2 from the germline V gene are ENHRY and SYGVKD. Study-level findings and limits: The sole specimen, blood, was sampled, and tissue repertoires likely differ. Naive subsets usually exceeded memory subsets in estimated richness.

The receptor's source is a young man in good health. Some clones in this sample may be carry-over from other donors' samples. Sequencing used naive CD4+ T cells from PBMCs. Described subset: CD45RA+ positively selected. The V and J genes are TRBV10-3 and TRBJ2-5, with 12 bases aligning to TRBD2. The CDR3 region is CAISASGRAGETQYF. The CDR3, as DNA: TGTGCCATCAGTGCTAGCGGGAGGGCCGGAGAGACCCAGTACTTC.